This record covers a single T cell receptor (beta chain). In the source study's methods: Amplification from reference gene primers served as the basis for estimated nucleated cell counts. Assay: immunoSEQ multiplex PCR; the TCRdb copy retains only in-frame clones and omits some. D and trimming come from the DNA, and the V and J calls and clone size come from that table. The data hold about 300,000 clones, with 88% observed a single time. Recruited during active infection, patients (from Seattle) were subsequently followed longitudinally. The sample comes from a study of blood T cell repertoires in COVID-19. Overall study context: COVID-19 samples, acute and convalescent, were from the United States, Italy and Spain. The cDNA or gDNA used as material had been derived from T cells, B-cell-depleted T cells, or PBMCs.

The V and J ends lost 1 base and 4 bases respectively, with 10 bases between them. The CDR3 consists of 14 residues. The germline CDR1 and CDR2 sequences are LNHNV and YYDKDF (reference sequence). The TCR originated in a woman in her 30s with COVID-19, enrolled during active disease. Sequenced input: peripheral blood. V usage is TRBV15 and J usage is TRBJ2-5; D perhaps matches TRBD2 (6 bases). CDR3 in amino acids: CATSRVVGGETQYF. The DNA of the CDR3 is TGTGCCACCAGCAGAGTGGTCGGGGGAGAGACCCAGTACTTC.